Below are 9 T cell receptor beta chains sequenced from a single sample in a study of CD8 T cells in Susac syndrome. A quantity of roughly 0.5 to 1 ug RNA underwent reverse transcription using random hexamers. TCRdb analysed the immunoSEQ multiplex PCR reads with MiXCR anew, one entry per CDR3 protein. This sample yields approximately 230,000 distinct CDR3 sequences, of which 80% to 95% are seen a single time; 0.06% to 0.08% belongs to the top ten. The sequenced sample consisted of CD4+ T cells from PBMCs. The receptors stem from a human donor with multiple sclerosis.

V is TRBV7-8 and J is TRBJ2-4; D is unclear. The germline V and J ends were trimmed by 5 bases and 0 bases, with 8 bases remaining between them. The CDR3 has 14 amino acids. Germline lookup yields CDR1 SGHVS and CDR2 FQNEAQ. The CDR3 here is CASSQDLAKNIQYF. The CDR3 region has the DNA TGTGCCAGCAGCCAGGATTTAGCCAAAAACATTCAGTACTTC.

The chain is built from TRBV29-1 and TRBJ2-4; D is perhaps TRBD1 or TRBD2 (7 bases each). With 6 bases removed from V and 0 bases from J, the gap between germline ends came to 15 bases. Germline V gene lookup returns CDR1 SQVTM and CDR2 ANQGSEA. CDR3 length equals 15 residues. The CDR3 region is CSVGGGGEAKNIQYF. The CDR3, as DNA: TGCAGCGTGGGGGGAGGGGGCGAAGCCAAAAACATTCAGTACTTC.

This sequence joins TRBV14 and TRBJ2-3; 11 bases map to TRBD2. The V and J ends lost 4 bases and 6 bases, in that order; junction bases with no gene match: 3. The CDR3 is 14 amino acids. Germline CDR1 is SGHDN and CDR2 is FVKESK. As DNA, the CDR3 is TGTGCCAGCAGCCCGATAGCGGGAGGGGATACGCAGTATTTT. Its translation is CASSPIAGGDTQYF. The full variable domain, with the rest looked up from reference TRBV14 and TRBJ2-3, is EAGVTQFPSHSVIEKGQTVTLRCDPISGHDNLYWYRRVMGKEIKFLLHFVKESKQDESGMPNNRFLAERTGGTYSTLKVQPAELEDSGVYFCASSPIAGGDTQYFGPGTRLTVL.

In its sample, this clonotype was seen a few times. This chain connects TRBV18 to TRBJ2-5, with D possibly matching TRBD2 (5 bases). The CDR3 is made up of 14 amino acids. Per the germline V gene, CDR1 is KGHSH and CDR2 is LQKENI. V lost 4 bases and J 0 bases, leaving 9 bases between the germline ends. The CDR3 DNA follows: TGTGCCAGCTCACTCGGACTGAACCAAGAGACCCAGTACTTC. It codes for CASSLGLNQETQYF.

The CDR3 nucleotides read TGTGCCAGCAGCTACAAGGATGGGCTGGCTTGGTACTTC. It codes for CASSYKDGLAWYF. The chain has TRBV7-8 and TRBJ2-5; no reliable D call. This CDR3 contains 13 residues. With 4 bases removed from V and 13 bases from J, the gap between germline ends came to 19 bases. Germline assignment: CDR1 SGHVS and CDR2 FQNEAQ.

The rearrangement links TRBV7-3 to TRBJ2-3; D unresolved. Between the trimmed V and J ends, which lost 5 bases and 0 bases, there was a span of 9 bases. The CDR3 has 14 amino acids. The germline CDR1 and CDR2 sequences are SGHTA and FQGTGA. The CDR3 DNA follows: TGTGCCAGCAGCCCCAGGCTTAGCACAGATACGCAGTATTTT. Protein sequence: CASSPRLSTDTQYF.

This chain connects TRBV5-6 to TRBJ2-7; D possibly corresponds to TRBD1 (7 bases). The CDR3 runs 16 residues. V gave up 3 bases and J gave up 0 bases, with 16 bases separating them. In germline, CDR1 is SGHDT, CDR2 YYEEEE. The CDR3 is CASSWAGQFNSYEQYV. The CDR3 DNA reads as TGTGCCAGCAGCTGGGCGGGACAGTTTAACTCCTACGAGCAGTACGTC.

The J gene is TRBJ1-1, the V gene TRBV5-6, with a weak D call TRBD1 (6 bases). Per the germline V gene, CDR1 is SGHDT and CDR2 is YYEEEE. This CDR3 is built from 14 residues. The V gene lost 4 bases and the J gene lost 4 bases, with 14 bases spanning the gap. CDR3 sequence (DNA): TGTGCCAGCAGCCCTACAGGGACGAGCACTGAAGCTTTCTTT. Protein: CASSPTGTSTEAFF.

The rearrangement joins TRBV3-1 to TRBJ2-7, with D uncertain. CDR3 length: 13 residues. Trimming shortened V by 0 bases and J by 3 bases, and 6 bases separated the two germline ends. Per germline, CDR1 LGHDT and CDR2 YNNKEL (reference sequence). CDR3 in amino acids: CASSQDPYYEQYF. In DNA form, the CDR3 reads TGTGCCAGCAGCCAAGATCCCTACTACGAGCAGTACTTC.